The 30 T cell receptor beta chains listed next were all sequenced from one sample in a study of blood T cell repertoires in COVID-19. Profiling relied on immunoSEQ multiplex PCR, and the TCRdb table lists in-frame clones only, not all of them. The sample holds more than 300,000 clones, approximately 88% seen once. The sequenced sample was peripheral blood. The receptor source for this set is a woman in her thirties with COVID-19, enrolled during active disease.

The V gene is TRBV6-4, the J gene TRBJ2-1; 7 positions agree with TRBD2. V was clipped by 2 bases and J by 4 bases; unmatched bases: 8. The V gene's germline CDR1 is MRHNA and CDR2 SNTAGT. The CDR3 is made up of 16 amino acids. The CDR3 protein is CASSDTGRGGYNEQFF. As DNA, the CDR3 is TGTGCCAGCAGTGACACGGGTCGGGGAGGGTACAATGAGCAGTTCTTC.

This rearrangement joins TRBV18 to TRBJ2-2; 10 nucleotides match TRBD1. V lost 6 bases and J lost 4; bases outside the gene matches: 8. Germline V CDR1 and CDR2: KGHSH, LQKENI. The CDR3 loop spans 16 amino acids. CDR3 nucleotides: TGTGCCAGCTCCTCCGGGACAGGGGTCGTCACCGGGGAGCTGTTTTTT. This encodes CASSSGTGVVTGELFF.

The gene calls are TRBV6-4 and TRBJ2-5, with 8 bases aligning to TRBD1. The CDR3 extends over 17 amino acids. V was clipped by 6 bases and J by 5 bases; unmatched bases: 17. Germline CDR1 and CDR2: MRHNA and SNTAGT. The CDR3 here is CASRVQKWTGRLETQYF. The CDR3 DNA is TGTGCCAGCAGGGTTCAAAAGTGGACAGGGAGACTGGAGACCCAGTACTTC.

The rearrangement uses TRBV6-2 or TRBV6-3 and TRBJ2-3, with unresolved D. Deletions cut 2 bases from V and 6 bases from J, with 21 bases between. This CDR3 contains 17 residues. Germline V gives CDR1 MNHEY, CDR2 SVGEGT. CDR3 region: CASSYPLEADETDTQYF. The DNA of the CDR3 is TGTGCCAGCAGTTACCCTCTTGAGGCGGATGAGACGGATACGCAGTATTTT.

The genes are TRBV10-3 and TRBJ2-3; 7 bases match TRBD1. This CDR3 contains 17 residues. Trimming cost V 2 bases and J 0 bases; bases outside gene matches: 8. Germline V gene data show CDR1 as ENHRY and CDR2 as SYGVKD. The CDR3 DNA reads as TGTGCCATCAGTGAGAACACAGGGGCCCTCAGCACAGATACGCAGTATTTT. This translates into CAISENTGALSTDTQYF.

The V call is TRBV29-1, the J call TRBJ1-2; D may be TRBD1 (5 bases). V lost 5 bases and J 8 bases, leaving 12 bases between the germline ends. CDR1 is SQVTM, CDR2 ANQGSEA, per germline. This CDR3 region has 11 residues. CDR3 coding DNA: TGCAGCGTTAAGATAAGGGGCGGCTACACCTTC. Protein sequence: CSVKIRGGYTF.

The chain uses TRBV5-1 and TRBJ2-3, with TRBD1 matching over 7 bases. With 9 bases clipped from V and 5 bases from J, the junction kept 12 bases outside the gene matches. The CDR3 covers 14 residues. Germline V gives CDR1 SGHRS, CDR2 YFSETQ. CDR3 nucleotides: TGCGCCACCCGGACATCCCCAGGGGGAGATACGCAGTATTTT. Translated, it gives CATRTSPGGDTQYF.

The J gene is TRBJ1-5, the V gene TRBV5-6; D is perhaps TRBD1 (5 bases). V was clipped by 4 bases and J by 3 bases, with 11 bases between them. The CDR3 has 14 residues. From germline, CDR1 is SGHDT and CDR2 YYEEEE. The CDR3 DNA follows: TGTGCCAGCAGCCAGGGACTGATCAATCAGCCCCAGCATTTT. It specifies CASSQGLINQPQHF.

The chain joins TRBV6-5 to TRBJ1-3; D remains unclear. The CDR3 loop spans 15 amino acids. V was cut by 0 bases and J by 8 bases, with 14 bases left in between. Germline CDR1 reads MNHEY; CDR2 reads SVGAGI. CDR3 sequence (DNA): TGTGCCAGCAGTTACTCAGTGTTCGTGAGGGACACCATATATTTT. It encodes CASSYSVFVRDTIYF.

The chain carries TRBV25-1 and TRBJ1-1; 8 bases line up with TRBD1. V dropped 5 bases and J dropped 3; count of bases not matched to a gene: 5. Germline V gives CDR1 MGHDK, CDR2 SYGVNS. The CDR3 consists of 14 residues. The CDR3 is CASSRQGLYTEAFF. The DNA of the CDR3 is TGTGCCAGCAGTCGACAGGGGCTGTACACTGAAGCTTTCTTT.

CDR3 sequence: CASSPPGPAGQETQYF. Here the CDR3 DNA reads TGTGCCAGCTCACCACCGGGCCCGGCGGGGCAAGAGACCCAGTACTTC. The V gene is TRBV18, the J gene TRBJ2-5; D is perhaps TRBD2 (6 bases). With 0 bases removed from V and 2 bases from J, the gap between germline ends came to 13 bases. This CDR3 has 16 amino acids. Germline V lookup: CDR1 KGHSH, CDR2 LQKENI.

This clone was detected only a few times. V usage is TRBV5-4 and J usage is TRBJ1-3, with a tentative D call TRBD1 (5 bases). Germline-derived CDR1 and CDR2 are SGHNT and YYREEE (reference sequence). V lost 3 bases, J lost 0 bases, and 10 bases lay in between. The CDR3 is 15 amino acids. CDR3 sequence (DNA): TGTGCCAGCAGCTCCGGGGGGACCTCTGGAAACACCATATATTTT. Translated, it gives CASSSGGTSGNTIYF.

The chain uses TRBV6-1 and TRBJ1-2; D might be TRBD1 (5 bases). This CDR3 is 14 amino acids long. Germline V gives CDR1 MNHNS, CDR2 SASEGT. V was shortened by 2 bases and J by 8 bases, with 15 bases between the two germline ends. CDR3 nucleotides: TGTGCCAGCAGTGAAAGCCAGGGCTTTTACGGCTACACCTTC. Protein product: CASSESQGFYGYTF.

The chain employs TRBV10-3 and TRBJ2-4; perhaps TRBD2 as D (6 bases). The CDR3 has 15 amino acids. In germline, CDR1 is ENHRY, CDR2 SYGVKD. Trimming took off 0 bases at V and 8 bases at J, with 14 bases between the two ends. CDR3 residues: CAISESGGAGYIQYF. In nucleotides, the CDR3 is TGTGCCATCAGTGAGTCAGGAGGGGCGGGCTACATTCAGTACTTC.

V and J are TRBV4-2 and TRBJ2-1, with 13 nucleotides matching TRBD2. V was clipped by 2 bases and J by 7 bases; unmatched bases: 5. Germline V gene data show CDR1 as LGHNA and CDR2 as YNFKEQ. CDR3 size: 16 residues. CDR3: CASSQPGLAGMNEQFF. The CDR3 nucleotides read TGTGCCAGCAGCCAACCGGGACTAGCGGGGATGAATGAGCAGTTCTTC.

The rearrangement joins TRBV29-1 to TRBJ2-3; 9 bases line up with TRBD2. The J segment lost 3 bases and the V segment lost 6 bases, leaving 4 bases of the junction unmatched. The germline CDR1 and CDR2 sequences are SQVTM and ANQGSEA. The CDR3 spans 13 residues. CDR3 DNA: TGCAGCGTCCTTAGCGGGGGAACAGATACGCAGTATTTT. It yields the protein CSVLSGGTDTQYF.

The gene calls are TRBV5-1 and TRBJ1-3, with TRBD1 identical over 7 bases. CDR1 SGHRS and CDR2 YFSETQ come from the germline V gene. Trimming at V came to 2 bases and at J to 4 bases, leaving 9 bases not matched to a gene. The CDR3 spans 16 residues. The CDR3: CASSLAGGIFGNTIYF. The CDR3 DNA reads TGCGCCAGCAGCTTAGCAGGGGGTATTTTCGGAAACACCATATATTTT.

This clone came up a few times. The chain carries TRBV2 and TRBJ2-1; possible D gene TRBD1, 6 bases. Trimming took 8 bases from V and 7 from J, leaving 12 bases between them. Germline V lookup: CDR1 SNHLY, CDR2 FYNNEI. CDR3 length: 12 residues. CDR3 sequence: CASGGARNEQFF. The CDR3 bases are TGTGCCAGCGGGGGCGCCCGGAATGAGCAGTTCTTC.

The rearrangement uses TRBV9 and TRBJ1-2; 10 nucleotides agree with TRBD1. Germline CDR1 reads SGDLS; CDR2 reads YYNGEE. There are 16 residues in the CDR3. The V and J ends lost 4 bases and 2 bases, in that order; junction bases with no gene match: 8. The CDR3, as DNA: TGTGCCAGCAGCTACCTAACGACAGGGGGCAACTATGGCTACACCTTC. This encodes CASSYLTTGGNYGYTF. Looking up the rest from reference TRBV9 and TRBJ1-2 gives the full variable domain: DSGVTQTPKHLITATGQRVTLRCSPRSGDLSVYWYQQSLDQGLQFLIQYYNGEERAKGNILERFSAQQFPDLHSELNLSSLELGDSALYFCASSYLTTGGNYGYTFGSGTRLTVV.

CDR3 region: CASSQTGQAGGYTF. The DNA for the CDR3 is TGCGCCAGCAGTCAAACTGGACAGGCTGGTGGCTACACCTTC. This chain links TRBV23-1 with TRBJ1-2, with 7 bases that match TRBD1. TRBV23-1 qualifies as an ORF whose function is uncertain. V trimming: 2 bases; J trimming: 7 bases; junction bases outside the gene matches: 7. CDR3 length: 14 amino acids.

The chain joins TRBV30 to TRBJ1-6, with D perhaps TRBD1 (6 bases). The germline V gene encodes CDR1 GTSNPN and CDR2 SVGIG (reference sequence). This CDR3 is 12 amino acids long. V lost 5 bases to trimming and J lost 7 bases, with 9 bases between them. For the CDR3, the DNA is TGTGCCTGGGACAGGAGAAATTCACCCCTCCACTTT. Protein: CAWDRRNSPLHF. The full variable domain, in which reference TRBV30 and TRBJ1-6 provide the parts outside the CDR3, is SQTIHQWPATLVQPVGSPLSLECTVEGTSNPNLYWYRQAAGRGLQLLFYSVGIGQISSEVPQNLSASRPQDRQFILSSKKLLLSDSGFYLCAWDRRNSPLHFGNGTRLTVT.

The gene calls are TRBV27 and TRBJ2-7, with D perhaps matching TRBD2 (7 bases). Germline V gene lookup returns CDR1 MNHEY and CDR2 SMNVEV (reference sequence). CDR3 size: 15 residues. The V gene lost 7 bases and the J gene lost 7 bases, with 23 bases spanning the gap. The CDR3 here is CASKGLGGGAGEQYF. The DNA of the CDR3 is TGTGCCAGCAAGGGGTTGGGGGGGGGCGCGGGGGAGCAGTACTTC.

The V call is TRBV18, the J call TRBJ1-5; 7 bases are shared with TRBD1. Germline CDR1 and CDR2: KGHSH and LQKENI. The CDR3 is 16 amino acids. Trimming at V came to 4 bases and at J to 1 base, leaving 7 bases not matched to a gene. CDR3 nucleotide sequence: TGTGCCAGCTCACTGAACAGGGGAGCAAGCAATCAGCCCCAGCATTTT. Its protein is CASSLNRGASNQPQHF.

This clone was seen repeatedly, ten times or more. The chain links TRBV11-3 to TRBJ2-2; D is uncertain. Deletions cut 4 bases from V and 3 bases from J, with 9 bases between. The CDR3 sequence is 14 residues long. CDR1 is SGHNT, CDR2 YENEEA, per germline. The CDR3 here is CASSWRFDTGELFF. CDR3 sequence (DNA): TGTGCCAGCAGCTGGCGGTTCGACACCGGGGAGCTGTTTTTT.

The CDR3 coding sequence is TGTGCCAGCAGTTACACCGGGATATTCGGAAACACCATATATTTT. It yields the protein CASSYTGIFGNTIYF. The rearrangement joins TRBV6-2 or TRBV6-3 to TRBJ1-3, with D unresolved. The CDR3 loop spans 15 amino acids. Trimming stripped 2 bases from V and 4 bases from J, with 12 bases between. Germline CDR1 is MNHEY and CDR2 is SVGEGT.

V gene TRBV27 combines with J gene TRBJ1-4, with D possibly being TRBD1 (6 bases). Between the trimmed V and J ends, which lost 10 bases and 0 bases, there was a span of 21 bases. Per the germline V gene, CDR1 is MNHEY and CDR2 is SMNVEV (reference sequence). The CDR3 length is 17 residues. The CDR3 spells CATRGGRRTATNEKLFF. For the CDR3, the DNA is TGTGCCACCAGGGGAGGCCGTAGGACTGCAACTAATGAAAAACTGTTTTTT.

The V call is TRBV2, the J call TRBJ1-1; D ambiguous. Germline V gene data show CDR1 as SNHLY and CDR2 as FYNNEI. The CDR3 sequence is 11 residues long. Trimming pared 3 bases from V and 5 bases from J, leaving 4 bases between. The CDR3 nucleotides are TGTGCCAGCAGTGACCCAACTGAAGCTTTCTTT. Protein product: CASSDPTEAFF.

This chain links TRBV11-2 with TRBJ1-1; D is ambiguous. The CDR3 is 14 residues long. The ends were cut back, 1 base at V and 5 bases at J, with 11 bases in the middle. In germline, CDR1 is SGHAT, CDR2 FQNNGV. The CDR3 loop is CASSLAGFGTEAFF. In DNA form, the CDR3 reads TGTGCCAGCAGCTTAGCCGGGTTTGGTACTGAAGCTTTCTTT. Together with reference TRBV11-2 and TRBJ1-1, the CDR3 gives the full variable domain: EAGVAQSPRYKIIEKRQSVAFWCNPISGHATLYWYQQILGQGPKLLIQFQNNGVVDDSQLPKDRFSAERLKGVDSTLKIQPAKLEDSAVYLCASSLAGFGTEAFFGQGTRLTVV.

The chain is built from TRBV7-2 and TRBJ2-5; possibly TRBD1 for D (5 bases). V was cut by 5 bases and J by 4 bases, with 14 bases left in between. The CDR3 sequence is 14 residues long. The germline CDR1 and CDR2 sequences are SGHTA and FQGNSA. CDR3 nucleotide sequence: TGTGCCAGCAGCGTGGGGTCTACAGGAGAGACCCAGTACTTC. Amino acids: CASSVGSTGETQYF. The whole variable domain, filled in from reference TRBV7-2 and TRBJ2-5, reads GAGVSQSPSNKVTEKGKDVELRCDPISGHTALYWYRQSLGQGLEFLIYFQGNSAPDKSGLPSDRFSAERTGGSVSTLTIQRTQQEDSAVYLCASSVGSTGETQYFGPGTRLLVL.

The table lists this clone with a count of one. The chain employs TRBV19 and TRBJ1-1; possible D gene TRBD1, 6 bases. The CDR3 consists of 13 residues. Germline V gene data show CDR1 as LNHDA and CDR2 as SQIVND (reference sequence). V dropped 10 bases and J dropped 2 bases, with 14 bases sitting between them. CDR3 bases: TGTGCCACCCAGGACAGCTTTAACACTGAAGCTTTCTTT. Amino acid sequence: CATQDSFNTEAFF.